The 28 T cell receptor beta chains below all came from one sample that was sequenced in a study of neurological immune-mediated disorders. TCRdb recomputed calls from the 5' RACE reads with MiXCR, one row per CDR3 protein. The top ten hold roughly 2% of the sample, which has about 30,000 distinct CDR3 sequences, approximately 5.2% seen once. The material sequenced was CD4+ T cells from blood. The receptor source for this set is a woman between 45 and 65 years old in good health.

This clonotype was detected ten times or more. The V and J genes are TRBV5-1 and TRBJ2-5, with TRBD2 matching over 9 bases. Germline CDR1 reads SGHRS; CDR2 reads YFSETQ. This CDR3 is built from 14 residues. The J segment lost 3 bases and the V segment lost 4 bases, leaving 4 bases of the junction unmatched. CDR3 sequence reads: CASSPGLAKETQYF. CDR3 DNA sequence: TGCGCCAGCAGCCCCGGACTAGCGAAAGAGACCCAGTACTTC. Full variable domain (outside the CDR3, taken from reference TRBV5-1 and TRBJ2-5): KAGVTQTPRYLIKTRGQQVTLSCSPISGHRSVSWYQQTPGQGLQFLFEYFSETQRNKGNFPGRFSGRQFSNSRSEMNVSTLELGDSALYLCASSPGLAKETQYFGPGTRLLVL.

In its sample, this clonotype was seen a few times. The genes are TRBV18 and TRBJ2-7; the D gene is possibly TRBD1 (5 bases). Germline CDR1 and CDR2: KGHSH and LQKENI. The CDR3 totals 14 residues. Trimming pared 4 bases from V and 4 bases from J, leaving 14 bases between. CDR3 DNA: TGTGCCAGCTCACTGATAGGGGATCCGTACGAGCAGTACTTC. This gives the protein CASSLIGDPYEQYF.

This clonotype has ten or more counts. The V and J genes are TRBV28 and TRBJ2-7, with 7 bases aligning to TRBD1. This CDR3 region has 14 residues. Germline lookup yields CDR1 MDHEN and CDR2 SYDVKM. Trimming took 3 bases from V and 6 from J; bases not matched to a gene: 8. Written as DNA, the CDR3 is TGTGCCAGCAGTTTGGAAGGGGGCCTGGGCGAGCAGTACTTC. Translated, it gives CASSLEGGLGEQYF.

Ten or more counts support this clonotype. V usage is TRBV2 and J usage is TRBJ2-6; tentative D call: TRBD1 (5 bases). The length of the CDR3 is 17 residues. Germline V gene data show CDR1 as SNHLY and CDR2 as FYNNEI. The ends were cut back, 7 bases at V and 4 bases at J, with 20 bases in the middle. CDR3 DNA: TGTGCCAGCAAGATCTTCAGGGAATCCCTCGGGGCCAACGTCCTGACTTTC. This sequence encodes CASKIFRESLGANVLTF.

This clonotype was seen ten or more times. V gene TRBV6-1 combines with J gene TRBJ2-7, with 8 bases identical to TRBD2. The germline V gene encodes CDR1 MNHNS and CDR2 SASEGT. V dropped 1 base and J dropped 3; count of bases not matched to a gene: 5. This CDR3 comprises 15 residues. CDR3 nucleotides: TGTGCCAGCAGTGAAGGGTATGCGGGGGGCTACGAGCAGTACTTC. This gives the protein CASSEGYAGGYEQYF.

This clonotype was recorded at least ten times. The rearrangement uses TRBV11-2 and TRBJ1-2; possible D gene TRBD1, 6 bases. Per germline, CDR1 SGHAT and CDR2 FQNNGV. The length of the CDR3 is 17 residues. The ends were cut back, 1 base at V and 6 bases at J, with 21 bases in the middle. The CDR3 spells CASSLVIGSSGAHGYTF. Here the CDR3 DNA reads TGTGCCAGCAGCTTAGTGATTGGAAGTTCGGGGGCGCATGGCTACACCTTC.

This clonotype has ten or more counts. The rearrangement links TRBV11-3 to TRBJ2-2; TRBD1 matches 7 bases. This CDR3 comprises 15 residues. V trimming: 4 bases; J trimming: 5 bases; junction bases outside the gene matches: 7. Germline V CDR1 and CDR2: SGHNT, YENEEA. The CDR3 DNA is TGTGCCAGCAGCTCCGGGACAGACCCTACCGGGGAGCTGTTTTTT. This codes for CASSSGTDPTGELFF.

This clonotype has ten or more counts. This chain uses TRBV3-1 with TRBJ1-1, with D unresolved. The CDR3 sequence is 12 residues long. In germline, CDR1 is LGHDT, CDR2 YNNKEL (reference sequence). Trimming removed 3 bases from V and 8 bases from J, with 10 bases in between. CDR3 sequence reads: CASSQGGPEAFF. The CDR3 DNA is TGTGCCAGCAGCCAGGGAGGCCCGGAAGCTTTCTTT.

In this sample, this clonotype turned up many times. The rearrangement joins TRBV20-1 to TRBJ1-5; 9 bases agree with TRBD1. CDR1 and CDR2 (germline): DFQATT, SNEGSKA (reference sequence). Trimming at V came to 6 bases and at J to 0 bases, leaving 9 bases not matched to a gene. The CDR3 contains 16 residues. The CDR3 nucleotides are TGCAGTGCAACGGACAGGGGAAAGACTAGCAATCAGCCCCAGCATTTT. Amino acid sequence: CSATDRGKTSNQPQHF.

This clonotype was seen many times. The gene calls are TRBV5-1 and TRBJ1-6; D possibly corresponds to TRBD1 (6 bases). The V and J ends lost 0 bases and 10 bases respectively, with 11 bases between them. This CDR3 contains 14 residues. Germline V CDR1 and CDR2: SGHRS, YFSETQ. Written as DNA, the CDR3 is TGCGCCAGCAGCTTGGACAGGGTACGGTCACCCCTCCACTTT. Translated: CASSLDRVRSPLHF.

This rearrangement joins TRBV7-2 to TRBJ1-2; D unclear. Germline lookup yields CDR1 SGHTA and CDR2 FQGNSA. The V gene lost 2 bases and the J gene lost 5 bases, with 15 bases spanning the gap. The CDR3 has 15 amino acids. In DNA, the CDR3 is TGTGCCAGCAGCTTATCCCCCAACAGTGTTTATGGCTACACCTTC. Residues: CASSLSPNSVYGYTF.

In this sample, this clonotype turned up many times. The rearrangement joins TRBV7-8 to TRBJ1-3, with unresolved D. Trimming cost V 7 bases and J 4 bases, with 5 bases left between them. The germline V gene encodes CDR1 SGHVS and CDR2 FQNEAQ. This CDR3 region has 11 residues. CDR3 sequence: CASKGGNTIYF. The CDR3 DNA reads as TGTGCCAGCAAGGGAGGAAACACCATATATTTT.

This clonotype was seen ten or more times. The rearrangement joins TRBV5-1 to TRBJ2-1, with D tentatively TRBD1 (5 bases). The CDR3 length is 13 residues. V was clipped by 3 bases and J by 6 bases, with 10 bases between them. Germline V CDR1 and CDR2: SGHRS, YFSETQ. In DNA, the CDR3 is TGCGCCAGCAGCTCTCAGGGTCCCAATGAGCAGTTCTTC. Its translation: CASSSQGPNEQFF.

This clonotype is medium-sized by share. V is TRBV9 and J is TRBJ1-6, with D possibly matching TRBD1 (5 bases). CDR3 size: 14 residues. V was trimmed by 0 bases and J by 8 bases, leaving 9 bases between them. Germline V CDR1 and CDR2: SGDLS, YYNGEE. Here the CDR3 DNA reads TGTGCCAGCAGCGTAGGGGGGTTTGATTCACCCCTCCACTTT. Protein product: CASSVGGFDSPLHF.

Many counts were recorded for this clonotype. The chain links TRBV5-6 to TRBJ1-1; D perhaps matches TRBD1 (5 bases). The CDR3 loop spans 16 amino acids. Looked up from germline, CDR1 is SGHDT and CDR2 is YYEEEE. Trimming left V 5 bases short and J 6 bases short, with 23 bases between. This CDR3 reads CASSPLGGHLHPEAFF. The CDR3 DNA is TGTGCCAGCAGTCCCTTGGGAGGACACCTCCACCCTGAAGCTTTCTTT.

In this sample, this clonotype turned up many times. This rearrangement joins TRBV3-1 to TRBJ1-6; D not certain. This CDR3 region has 19 residues. CDR1 is LGHDT, CDR2 YNNKEL, per germline (reference sequence). Trimming stripped 0 bases from V and 0 bases from J, with 15 bases between. The CDR3 here is CASSQDLVLASSYNSPLHF. CDR3 coding DNA: TGTGCCAGCAGCCAAGATCTGGTGCTCGCGAGCTCCTATAATTCACCCCTCCACTTT.

The sample holds many counts of this clonotype. This CDR3 is CSATPRTNTEAFF. DNA for the CDR3: TGCAGTGCTACTCCTCGAACGAACACTGAAGCTTTCTTT. V usage is TRBV20-1 and J usage is TRBJ1-1; no reliable D call. Germline CDR1 DFQATT, CDR2 SNEGSKA (reference sequence). The germline V and J ends were trimmed by 4 bases and 1 base, with 10 bases remaining between them. CDR3 length: 13 residues.

This clonotype was detected ten times or more. The rearrangement uses TRBV5-6 and TRBJ1-2; 10 bases are shared with TRBD1. Germline V gene sequence: CDR1 SGHDT, CDR2 YYEEEE. CDR3 length: 15 amino acids. J was trimmed by 3 bases and V by 1 base; bases with no gene match: 3. CDR3 amino acids: CASSLRQGAYYGYTF. CDR3 nucleotides: TGTGCCAGCAGCTTGCGACAGGGGGCTTACTATGGCTACACCTTC.

This clonotype occurred a few times. The CDR3: CASREGLAYEQYF. In nucleotides, the CDR3 is TGTGCCAGCAGAGAGGGACTGGCCTACGAGCAGTACTTC. The rearrangement joins TRBV7-9 to TRBJ2-7; maybe TRBD2 (6 bases). With 6 bases removed from V and 2 bases from J, the gap between germline ends came to 11 bases. The CDR3 totals 13 residues. CDR1 and CDR2 (germline): SEHNR, FQNEAQ (reference sequence).

This clonotype appeared many times. The V call is TRBV6-1, the J call TRBJ1-6; TRBD1 might be the D (5 bases). V lost 6 bases and J lost 6, with 9 bases in between. Germline V gives CDR1 MNHNS, CDR2 SASEGT. CDR3 length: 13 residues. The CDR3 coding sequence is TGTGCCAGCAGGGGGCGGACTAATTCACCCCTCCACTTT. As protein: CASRGRTNSPLHF.

This clonotype was detected many times. The chain joins TRBV11-2 to TRBJ2-3; D uncertain. This CDR3 is 12 amino acids long. Trimming cost V 5 bases and J 6 bases, with 9 bases left between them. The V gene's germline CDR1 is SGHAT and CDR2 FQNNGV. The CDR3 DNA is TGTGCCAGCAGCCCCGCGAGGGATACGCAGTATTTT. Its protein product is CASSPARDTQYF. The variable domain in full, completed from reference TRBV11-2 and TRBJ2-3, reads EAGVAQSPRYKIIEKRQSVAFWCNPISGHATLYWYQQILGQGPKLLIQFQNNGVVDDSQLPKDRFSAERLKGVDSTLKIQPAKLEDSAVYLCASSPARDTQYFGPGTRLTVL.

This clonotype was seen more than once but under ten times. The CDR3, as DNA: TGTGCCAGCAGCCCATGGGGATTAGGGACTGAAGCTTTCTTT. It is translated as CASSPWGLGTEAFF. The chain recombines TRBV7-8 with TRBJ1-1, with D unclear. The CDR3 extends over 14 amino acids. The germline V and J ends were trimmed by 5 bases and 5 bases, with 15 bases remaining between them. The germline V gene has CDR1 SGHVS and CDR2 FQNEAQ.

This clonotype was counted many times. V usage is TRBV28 and J usage is TRBJ2-1; 9 bases agree with TRBD2. The CDR3 has 15 residues. V shed 6 bases, J shed 9 bases, and the junction held 12 bases outside the gene matches. Germline CDR1 and CDR2: MDHEN and SYDVKM. DNA for the CDR3: TGTGCCAGCAGCCCTCGGGGTAGCGGGAGCGGTGAGCAGTTCTTC. Amino acids: CASSPRGSGSGEQFF.

This clonotype was seen repeatedly, ten times or more. This chain joins TRBV9 and TRBJ1-3, with a weak D call TRBD1 (6 bases). Germline V CDR1 and CDR2: SGDLS, YYNGEE. The V gene lost 2 bases and the J gene lost 0 bases, with 9 bases spanning the gap. The CDR3 has 15 residues. CDR3 protein: CASSVQGSSGNTIYF. In nucleotides, the CDR3 is TGTGCCAGCAGCGTGCAGGGGAGCTCTGGAAACACCATATATTTT.

There are many counts of this clonotype. The chain employs TRBV20-1 and TRBJ2-1; 8 positions match TRBD2. Looked up from germline, CDR1 is DFQATT and CDR2 is SNEGSKA (reference sequence). CDR3 length equals 16 residues. J lost 8 bases, V lost 5 bases, and 17 bases had no gene match. Here the CDR3 DNA reads TGCAGTGCTGGCCTCCTTTCGGGACTAGTCATGGATGAGCAGTTCTTC. Translation gives CSAGLLSGLVMDEQFF.

Ten or more counts support this clonotype. The chain has TRBV6-1 and TRBJ2-2; a weak D match, TRBD1 (6 bases). Per germline, CDR1 MNHNS and CDR2 SASEGT. The CDR3 spans 15 residues. Trimming shortened V by 8 bases and J by 0 bases, and 13 bases separated the two germline ends. CDR3 amino acids: CASVSGVSNTGELFF. CDR3 nucleotide sequence: TGTGCCAGCGTGTCAGGGGTGTCGAACACCGGGGAGCTGTTTTTT.

This clonotype was seen many times. This chain joins TRBV7-8 and TRBJ1-2; D might be TRBD1 (5 bases). Trimming removed 1 base from V and 8 bases from J, with 17 bases in between. CDR1 and CDR2 from the germline V gene are SGHVS and FQNEAQ. The CDR3 has 15 amino acids. The CDR3 nucleotides are TGTGCCAGCAGCTTAGGTTGGGCGGCAGGGCACGGCTACACCTTC. Amino acid sequence: CASSLGWAAGHGYTF. The whole variable domain, filled in from reference TRBV7-8 and TRBJ1-2, reads GAGVSQSPRYKVAKRGQDVALRCDPISGHVSLFWYQQALGQGPEFLTYFQNEAQLDKSGLPSDRFFAERPEGSVSTLKIQRTQQEDSAVYLCASSLGWAAGHGYTFGSGTRLTVV.

Many counts were recorded for this clonotype. The chain is built from TRBV5-1 and TRBJ1-4; 7 nucleotides line up with TRBD1. With 1 base clipped from V and 8 bases from J, the junction kept 2 bases outside the gene matches. The CDR3 totals 13 residues. Germline loops: CDR1 SGHRS, CDR2 YFSETQ. The CDR3 DNA follows: TGCGCCAGCAGCTTGCCAGGGGGGGAAAAACTGTTTTTT. Amino acids: CASSLPGGEKLFF.